This T cell receptor (beta chain) is drawn from a study of siplizumab effects on memory and regulatory T cells. Some clones are missing from TCRdb's copy, which holds only in-frame ones; the method was immunoSEQ multiplex PCR. Of 100,000 or so clones listed, more than 85% are singletons. The source material was CD4+ T cells sorted from blood. The origin of this receptor is a human donor in good health. Some clones in this sample may be carry-over from other donors' samples.

CDR3 amino acids: CASSTIAGGNTYEQYF. CDR3 sequence (DNA): TGTGCCAGCAGTACGATAGCGGGAGGGAACACCTACGAGCAGTACTTC. This chain links TRBV27 with TRBJ2-7; 11 nucleotides agree with TRBD2. There are 16 residues in the CDR3. CDR1 is MNHEY, CDR2 SMNVEV, per germline (reference sequence). Losses at the gene ends were 5 bases for V and 2 bases for J; bases not matched to a gene: 8.